This TCR beta chain came from a study of siplizumab effects on memory and regulatory T cells. Findings and limits, study-wide: Some alloreactive sequences were traceable to unstimulated CD4+ memory cells, and siplizumab significantly reduced them.

About 10^5 TCR templates per sample were sequenced. Method: immunoSEQ multiplex PCR; TCRdb's copy keeps in-frame clones and lacks some. The repertoire includes approximately 75,000 clones, roughly 93% of them detected once, and roughly 5% sits in the top ten. With regard to this clone: What it binds is unknown.

Germline V gene sequence: CDR1 SGHTA, CDR2 FQGTGA. Trimming shortened V by 5 bases and J by 6 bases, and 15 bases separated the two germline ends. CDR3 size: 14 residues. The origin of this receptor is a human donor in good health. The specimen was CD8+ T cells sorted from blood. The J gene is TRBJ2-3, the V gene TRBV7-3; D possibly matches TRBD1 or TRBD2 (5 bases each). The CDR3 loop is CASSGGSPGDTQYF. The CDR3 DNA is TGTGCCAGCAGCGGCGGGTCGCCAGGGGATACGCAGTATTTT.